Detailed here is one T cell receptor (beta chain). There are 15 residues in the CDR3. The ends were cut back, 6 bases at V and 0 bases at J, with 14 bases in the middle. The germline V gene encodes CDR1 MNHEY and CDR2 SVGAGI. The data belong to a study of cytomegalovirus exposure and HLA in healthy donors. A multiplex PCR was run with 60 Vbeta primers and 13 Jbeta primers. Here immunoSEQ multiplex PCR was the method, and the copy in TCRdb shows in-frame clones only, minus some. This table has tens of thousands of clones, more than 75% appearing once. Though nominally healthy at sampling, donors likely had unrecorded immune exposures.

The chain recombines TRBV6-5 with TRBJ1-2; maybe TRBD1 (6 bases). The origin of this receptor is a man aged 18 to 30 in good health and CMV-seronegative. The specimen sequenced was PBMCs. The CDR3 region has the DNA TGTGCCAGCAGAGGGGGAGAGCGCACTAACTATGGCTACACCTTC. Its translation is CASRGGERTNYGYTF.